These T cell receptor beta chains were read from a single sample in a study of CD8+CD57+ T cells in acquired aplastic anemia. Using its own MiXCR run on the reads, TCRdb lists one record per CDR3 protein. The sample carries 150,000 to 200,000 distinct CDR3 sequences, over 40% recorded once. The specimen sequenced was sorted CD4+, CD8+, or CD8+CD57+ T cells (not recorded which) from PBMCs. Receptors were obtained from a human donor with aplastic anemia. Both conserved end residues are part of each CDR3.

v_call cdr3_aa
TRBV20-1 CSAETGGPETQYF
TRBV20-1 CSARQGRGSPLHF
TRBV29-1 CSVTTGEITEAFF
TRBV15 CATREDRPGANVLTF
TRBV2 CASSQVFCEKLFF
TRBV24-1 CATSDFYEQYF
TRBV2 CASSDRTARGTEAFF
TRBV6-5 CASSYTDEQFF
TRBV2 CASARDRADEQFF
TRBV7-9 CASKDTGDNQPQHF
TRBV6-1 CASSDSRNSNQPQHF
TRBV2 CASSEDRGKQETQYF
TRBV5-6 CASSLVRDRVNTEAFF
TRBV7-2 CASSPMKNTEAFF
TRBV9 CASSETPTSGGVYEQYF
TRBV6-1 CASSPREYYGYTF
TRBV9 CASSGGVNEKLFF
TRBV19 CASSMAWGFGNTGELFF
TRBV5-6 CASSLGLAGVYEQFF
TRBV29-1 CSVAGSEQFF
TRBV9 CASSPGQGANQPQHF
TRBV25-1 CASSATGVGNTEAFF
TRBV28 CASSLLPGGLETQYF
TRBV19 CASSIGTSLETQYF
TRBV10-3 CAISEGTSVLNEQFF
TRBV9 CASSPGVTQETQYF
TRBV7-9 CASLPVGRETQYF
TRBV12-5 CASSRQFYGYTF
TRBV18 CASSPLSSANTGELFF
TRBV29-1 CSLLQEYGYTF
TRBV10-3 CASNTGGQYF
TRBV11-2 CASSLPSAGLQETQYF
TRBV9 CASSVGGRGTGELFF
TRBV20-1 CSALQGWGPTEAFF
TRBV5-1 CASTPLAGGATDTQYF
TRBV2 CASSENGGGETQYF
TRBV19 CASARTGTYGYTF
TRBV7-6 CASSKSSYNEQFF
TRBV11-1 CASSSWTSGGVQYNEQFF
TRBV2 CASTLREITYEQYF
TRBV19 CASSDPRQGAPGNQPQHF
TRBV19 CASRPTGLHSPLHF